Following are 5 T cell receptor beta chains from one sample sequenced in a study of cytomegalovirus exposure and HLA in healthy donors (dated by TCRdb to 2016 to 2017). The library was obtained by the immunoSEQ multiplex PCR assay. A mixture of 60 forward primers for TCR Vbeta segments and 13 reverse primers for TCR Jbeta segments was used in the multiplex PCR. TCRdb provides this immuneACCESS table in a form limited to in-frame rearrangements. Some clones are lacking; in checked studies, under half of them reflect an unresolved V gene, and why the rest are absent is not known. The sample table shows 150,000 to 200,000 clones, and more than 80% are seen once. Of the sample, less than 2.5% is held by the ten largest clones. Input material: PBMCs. The receptors were gathered from a male donor in good health and CMV-seronegative.

This clone came up a few times. The chain is built from TRBV5-4 and TRBJ2-6; unclear D gene. The CDR3 spans 15 residues. Trimming stripped 2 bases from V and 0 bases from J, with 6 bases between. Germline V gene sequence: CDR1 SGHNT, CDR2 YYREEE (reference sequence). CDR3 sequence: CASSFSFSGANVLTF. In nucleotides, the CDR3 is TGTGCCAGCAGCTTTTCATTCTCTGGGGCCAACGTCCTGACTTTC.

The genes are TRBV7-2 and TRBJ2-7, with 7 bases that match TRBD2. Germline values: CDR1 SGHTA, CDR2 FQGNSA. V dropped 5 bases and J dropped 4; count of bases not matched to a gene: 8. The CDR3 totals 14 residues. CDR3 sequence: CASSPGLGVYEQYF. The CDR3 DNA follows: TGTGCCAGCAGCCCTGGACTAGGGGTTTACGAGCAGTACTTC.

This chain connects TRBV19 to TRBJ2-3, with a tentative D call TRBD2 (6 bases). Trimming pared 7 bases from V and 7 bases from J, leaving 21 bases between. CDR1 and CDR2 (germline): LNHDA, SQIVND (reference sequence). The CDR3 is 15 amino acids. Written as DNA, the CDR3 is TGTGCCAGTATCGGGGGAGGAGCGGGCCCCCATACGCAGTATTTT. Its translation is CASIGGGAGPHTQYF.

This clone was counted between two and nine times. The CDR3 bases are TGTGCCAGCAGCTCACTAGCGGCTAGCTACAATGAGCAGTTCTTC. It codes for CASSSLAASYNEQFF. The chain carries TRBV28 and TRBJ2-1, with TRBD2 matching 8 bases. The CDR3 is 15 residues long. V was pared by 6 bases and J by 3 bases, with 7 bases of the junction left unmatched. In germline, CDR1 is MDHEN, CDR2 SYDVKM.

The V and J genes are TRBV2 and TRBJ1-1, with TRBD1 as a possible D gene (5 bases). CDR3 length equals 13 residues. Per germline, CDR1 SNHLY and CDR2 FYNNEI. V gave up 6 bases and J gave up 1 base, with 9 bases separating them. CDR3 residues: CASRTEANTEAFF. The CDR3, as DNA: TGTGCCAGCAGGACAGAAGCGAACACTGAAGCTTTCTTT. Full variable domain (remainder filled in from reference TRBV2 and TRBJ1-1): EPEVTQTPSHQVTQMGQEVILRCVPISNHLYFYWYRQILGQKVEFLVSFYNNEISEKSEIFDDQFSVERPDGSNFTLKIRSTKLEDSAMYFCASRTEANTEAFFGQGTRLTVV.